Detailed here is one TCR beta chain. The source of the sample is a study of shared clonotypes between healthy human individuals. Germline CDR1 reads SGHNT; CDR2 reads YYREEE (reference sequence). The length of the CDR3 is 13 residues. The V gene lost 4 bases and the J gene lost 0 bases, with 7 bases spanning the gap. TCRdb's copy holds only in-frame clones and misses some; the assay was immunoSEQ multiplex PCR. The sample lists 490,000 or so clones, over 65% occurring once. This sequence originates from a woman aged 35 to 49 in good health. Some clones in this sample may be carry-over from other donors' samples. The chain joins TRBV5-4 to TRBJ1-1; D uncertain. Sequences were obtained from PBMCs. CDR3 coding DNA: TGTGCCAGCAGCCTGGCAGTGAACACTGAAGCTTTCTTT. Its protein product is CASSLAVNTEAFF. The whole variable domain, remainder taken from reference TRBV5-4 and TRBJ1-1, is ETGVTQSPTHLIKTRGQQVTLRCSSQSGHNTVSWYQQALGQGPQFIFQYYREEENGRGNFPPRFSGLQFPNYSSELNVNALELDDSALYLCASSLAVNTEAFFGQGTRLTVV.